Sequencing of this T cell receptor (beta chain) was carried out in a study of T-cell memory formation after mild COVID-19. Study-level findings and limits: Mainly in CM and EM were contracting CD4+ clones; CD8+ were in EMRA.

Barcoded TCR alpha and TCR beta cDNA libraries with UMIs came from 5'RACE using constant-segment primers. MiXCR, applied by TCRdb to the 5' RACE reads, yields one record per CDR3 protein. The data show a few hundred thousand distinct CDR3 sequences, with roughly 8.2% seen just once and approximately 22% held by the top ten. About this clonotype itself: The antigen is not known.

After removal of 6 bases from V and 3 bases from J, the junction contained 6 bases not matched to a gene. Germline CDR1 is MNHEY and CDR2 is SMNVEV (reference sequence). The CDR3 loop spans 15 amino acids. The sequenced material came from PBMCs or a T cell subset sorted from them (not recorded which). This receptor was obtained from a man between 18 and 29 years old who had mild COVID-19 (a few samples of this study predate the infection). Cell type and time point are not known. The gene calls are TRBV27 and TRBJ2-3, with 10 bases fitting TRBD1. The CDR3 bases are TGTGCCAGCAGCCCCGGGACAGGGGCGACAGATACGCAGTATTTT. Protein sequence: CASSPGTGATDTQYF.